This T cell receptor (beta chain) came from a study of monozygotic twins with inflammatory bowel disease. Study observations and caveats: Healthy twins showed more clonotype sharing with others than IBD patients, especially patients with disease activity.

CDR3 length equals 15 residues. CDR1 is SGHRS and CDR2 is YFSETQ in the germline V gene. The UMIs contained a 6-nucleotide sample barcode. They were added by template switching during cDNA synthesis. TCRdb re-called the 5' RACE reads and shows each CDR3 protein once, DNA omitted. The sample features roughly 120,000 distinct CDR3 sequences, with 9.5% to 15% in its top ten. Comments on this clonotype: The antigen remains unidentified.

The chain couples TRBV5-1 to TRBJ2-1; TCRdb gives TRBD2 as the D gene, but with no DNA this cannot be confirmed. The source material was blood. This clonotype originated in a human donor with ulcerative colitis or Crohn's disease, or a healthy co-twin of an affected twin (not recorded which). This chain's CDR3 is CASSLVAGGRNEQFF.